This T cell receptor beta chain comes out of a study of T cell responses to AZD1222 COVID-19 vaccine. Notes on the study in general: Most donors were white British and more were female, and clonal diversity was possibly underestimated.

This CDR3 is built from 13 residues. Germline V gene lookup returns CDR1 LNHNV and CDR2 YYDKDF (reference sequence). V lost 8 bases to trimming and J lost 2 bases, with 10 bases between them. As to this clone: Its matching antigen is unknown.

Assay: immunoSEQ multiplex PCR; the TCRdb copy retains only in-frame clones and omits some. In the table there are around 99,000 clones, around 93% of which are singletons. The receptor was derived from an adult in good health. The genes are TRBV15 and TRBJ1-3; the D gene is possibly TRBD1 (6 bases). The sample in question was peripheral blood, obtained on day 0 of AZD1222 vaccination. The CDR3 DNA is TGTGCCACCCAAGGGGGGGCTGGAAACACCATATATTTT. Translating gives CATQGGAGNTIYF.